The clone carrying this T cell receptor (beta chain) was counted a single time. Its cognate antigen is unknown. Germline lookup yields CDR1 MDHEN and CDR2 SYDVKM. V gave up 5 bases and J gave up 4 bases, with 23 bases separating them. The CDR3 is 17 residues long. Each of the donors was a healthy bone marrow donor. 60 Vbeta and 13 Jbeta primers were used in PCR. Repertoires were generated with immunoSEQ multiplex PCR, while TCRdb's copy carries only in-frame clones and drops some. The data show some 170,000 clones, 82% seen once. The data originate from a study of cytomegalovirus exposure and HLA in healthy donors. Study summary: Unique TCRs from HLA-typed donors, roughly 87 million of them, were held in an early data release. Broader study findings: A later analysis linked a missense DCLRE1C variant to TCR beta V- and J-gene trimming.

The chain has TRBV28 and TRBJ1-2; tentatively, D is TRBD1 (5 bases). The receptor was derived from a girl aged 5 to 17 in good health and CMV-seropositive. Material: PBMCs. This CDR3 is CASSPHRRMTDSYGYTF. CDR3 bases: TGTGCCAGCAGTCCACATCGACGCATGACAGATTCCTATGGCTACACCTTC.